This entry lists 30 T cell receptor beta chains sequenced from one sample in a study of blood T cells in healthy people across ages. A J-beta primer mix and a sample-barcoded 5' primer were used in a second PCR of about 6 to 12 cycles. TCRdb reprocessed the 5' RACE reads via MiXCR and lists one record per CDR3 protein. The sample consists of around 650,000 distinct CDR3 sequences, approximately 30% of them appearing once. The specimen was blood. Receptors originate from a woman older than 75 in good health.

This clonotype has ten or more counts. Just one base apart from a much larger clone, this may be a read error. The chain carries TRBV5-6 and TRBJ2-7, with D possibly TRBD1 on 5 matching bases. The V gene's germline CDR1 is SGHDT and CDR2 YYEEEE. V lost 0 bases and J 4 bases, leaving 8 bases between the germline ends. This CDR3 region has 13 residues. CDR3 amino acids: CASSLGQQYEQYF. The DNA of the CDR3 is TGTGCCAGCAGCTTGGGACAGCAGTACGAGCAGTACTTC.

This clonotype appeared a few times. A much larger clone lies one base from this, so it may be a read error. The chain couples TRBV4-2 to TRBJ2-5, with TRBD2 matching over 9 bases. CDR3 length equals 15 residues. Trimming removed 1 base from V and 11 bases from J; junction bases left unmatched: 11. The germline CDR1 and CDR2 sequences are LGHNA and YNFKEQ. CDR3 residues: CASSQVGGGANEQYF. The CDR3 DNA follows: TGTGCCAGCAGCCAAGTCGGCGGGGGGGCCAATGAGCAGTACTTC.

In its sample, this clonotype was seen many times. This chain joins TRBV4-3 and TRBJ1-4; no clear D gene. Trimming pared 8 bases from V and 8 bases from J, leaving 21 bases between. The CDR3 totals 15 residues. The germline V gene has CDR1 LGHNA and CDR2 YSLEER. CDR3 protein: CASRPGDSSWEKLFF. CDR3 DNA sequence: TGCGCCAGCCGACCTGGCGATTCATCTTGGGAAAAACTGTTTTTT.

This clonotype was picked up a small number of times. The rearrangement links TRBV4-3 to TRBJ2-7; TRBD1 agrees at 9 bases. The ends lost 0 bases at V and 7 bases at J; junction bases unmatched: 16. The germline V gene has CDR1 LGHNA and CDR2 YSLEER. The CDR3 spans 18 residues. Here the CDR3 reads CASSQDRQGQGSYNEQYF. CDR3 sequence (DNA): TGCGCCAGCAGCCAAGATCGCCAGGGACAGGGTTCCTACAATGAGCAGTACTTC.

This clonotype was seen at least ten times. This chain uses TRBV6-6 with TRBJ2-7, with no clear D. The ends were cut back, 6 bases at V and 3 bases at J, with 18 bases in the middle. Germline V lookup: CDR1 MNHNY, CDR2 SVGAGI (reference sequence). This CDR3 has 15 residues. The CDR3 sequence is CASSDTPRQYYEQYF. The CDR3 DNA reads as TGTGCCAGCAGCGATACCCCGAGGCAATACTACGAGCAGTACTTC.

In this sample, this clonotype turned up many times. The V and J genes are TRBV5-1 and TRBJ1-1; 9 nucleotides agree with TRBD1. J was trimmed by 5 bases and V by 5 bases; bases with no gene match: 10. Germline values: CDR1 SGHRS, CDR2 YFSETQ. The CDR3 length is 15 residues. CDR3 in amino acids: CASSEQGAGDTEAFF. CDR3 nucleotide sequence: TGCGCCAGCAGTGAACAGGGGGCCGGAGATACTGAAGCTTTCTTT.

This clonotype was observed a few times. The chain links TRBV7-2 to TRBJ2-2, with TRBD2 matching over 8 bases. Germline CDR1 is SGHTA and CDR2 is FQGNSA. The CDR3 is 16 amino acids. V gave up 0 bases and J gave up 1 base; unmatched junction bases: 1. CDR3: CASSLASGVNTGELFF. The DNA of the CDR3 is TGTGCCAGCAGCTTAGCTAGCGGGGTGAACACCGGGGAGCTGTTTTTT. Using reference TRBV7-2 and TRBJ2-2 for the parts outside the CDR3, the full variable domain is GAGVSQSPSNKVTEKGKDVELRCDPISGHTALYWYRQSLGQGLEFLIYFQGNSAPDKSGLPSDRFSAERTGGSVSTLTIQRTQQEDSAVYLCASSLASGVNTGELFFGEGSRLTVL.

This clonotype has only a few counts. A much larger clone lies a single base off, so this may be a read error. The V call is TRBV9, the J call TRBJ2-1; 10 bases align to TRBD1. Germline loops: CDR1 SGDLS, CDR2 YYNGEE. This CDR3 region has 14 residues. V shed 0 bases, J shed 6 bases, and the junction held 0 bases outside the gene matches. The CDR3 spells CASSVGTGGNEQFF. The CDR3 nucleotides read TGTGCCAGCAGCGTAGGGACAGGGGGCAATGAGCAGTTCTTC. Full variable domain (remainder filled in from reference TRBV9 and TRBJ2-1): DSGVTQTPKHLITATGQRVTLRCSPRSGDLSVYWYQQSLDQGLQFLIQYYNGEERAKGNILERFSAQQFPDLHSELNLSSLELGDSALYFCASSVGTGGNEQFFGPGTRLTVL.

This clonotype showed up many times. Possible read error: a much larger clone is one base away. DNA for the CDR3: TGCAGTGCTAGTTCCTTAGCGGGGCCGCTTGGAGATGAGCAGTACTTC. It codes for CSASSLAGPLGDEQYF. The rearrangement uses TRBV20-1 and TRBJ2-7; 8 bases are a match to TRBD2. CDR3 size: 16 residues. Per the germline V gene, CDR1 is DFQATT and CDR2 is SNEGSKA (reference sequence). Trimming took 3 bases from V and 7 from J; bases not matched to a gene: 17.

On this clonotype itself: One junction end disagrees with the germline gene, perhaps due to a read error. The chain couples TRBV5-1 to TRBJ2-1, with a possible D match to TRBD1 (6 bases). CDR3 length equals 15 residues. Looked up from germline, CDR1 is SGHRS and CDR2 is YFSETQ. CDR3 sequence: CASNLVGGSYNEQFF. CDR3 DNA sequence: TGCGCCAGCAACTTGGTAGGGGGCTCCTACAATGAGCAGTTCTTC.

J is TRBJ1-1 and V is TRBV10-2; 7 bases line up with TRBD1. The germline CDR1 and CDR2 sequences are WSHSY and SAAADI. The CDR3 extends over 13 amino acids. V trimming: 4 bases; J trimming: 5 bases; junction bases outside the gene matches: 4. The CDR3, as DNA: TGCGCCAGCAGTGCTGACAGGGTAACTGAAGCTTTCTTT. Protein sequence: CASSADRVTEAFF.

This clonotype was detected ten times or more. The V call is TRBV3-1, the J call TRBJ2-1; D is unclear. V was pared by 2 bases and J by 5 bases, with 10 bases between. Germline CDR1 reads LGHDT; CDR2 reads YNNKEL (reference sequence). The CDR3 totals 14 residues. DNA for the CDR3: TGTGCCAGCAGCCAAAACCCAATGGACAATGAGCAGTTCTTC. As protein: CASSQNPMDNEQFF.

This clonotype was detected a few times. The rearrangement links TRBV30 to TRBJ1-2; D is unresolved. The CDR3 runs to 13 residues. Trimming removed 1 base at V and 0 bases at J, with 6 bases between. Germline CDR1 is GTSNPN and CDR2 is SVGIG (reference sequence). For the CDR3, the DNA is TGTGCCTGGAGTGGTACCTCTAACTATGGCTACACCTTC. Amino acids: CAWSGTSNYGYTF.

The rearrangement joins TRBV20-1 to TRBJ2-7; D is ambiguous. Looked up from germline, CDR1 is DFQATT and CDR2 is SNEGSKA (reference sequence). V lost 1 base and J 1 base, leaving 14 bases between the germline ends. The length of the CDR3 is 15 residues. The CDR3, as DNA: TGCAGTGCTAGAGCCCTGACAAAAGTTTCCTACGAGCAGTACTTC. The encoded protein is CSARALTKVSYEQYF.

This clonotype has a count of ten or more. V usage is TRBV29-1 and J usage is TRBJ2-3; D is perhaps TRBD1 (6 bases). Trimming cost V 2 bases and J 3 bases, with 9 bases left between them. Germline CDR1 SQVTM, CDR2 ANQGSEA. The CDR3 is 13 amino acids. CDR3 DNA: TGCAGCGTTGAAAAAACAGGGACAGATACGCAGTATTTT. Amino acid sequence: CSVEKTGTDTQYF.

This clonotype was counted ten times or more. CDR3 loop: CASSPSTGGGETQYF. For the CDR3, the DNA is TGTGCCAGCAGCCCCTCGACAGGGGGAGGGGAGACCCAGTACTTC. The chain employs TRBV9 and TRBJ2-5; 9 nucleotides agree with TRBD1. The CDR3 is made up of 15 amino acids. With 4 bases clipped from V and 5 bases from J, the junction kept 9 bases outside the gene matches. Germline V gene data show CDR1 as SGDLS and CDR2 as YYNGEE.

The chain links TRBV5-1 to TRBJ2-1; 11 bases are a match to TRBD2. The CDR3 runs to 16 residues. Per germline, CDR1 SGHRS and CDR2 YFSETQ. V lost 4 bases to trimming and J lost 6 bases; unmatched junction nucleotides: 9. Here the CDR3 reads CASSPGLAGLGNEQFF. Here the CDR3 DNA reads TGCGCCAGCAGCCCAGGACTAGCGGGCCTGGGCAATGAGCAGTTCTTC. The full variable domain, in which reference TRBV5-1 and TRBJ2-1 provide the parts outside the CDR3, is KAGVTQTPRYLIKTRGQQVTLSCSPISGHRSVSWYQQTPGQGLQFLFEYFSETQRNKGNFPGRFSGRQFSNSRSEMNVSTLELGDSALYLCASSPGLAGLGNEQFFGPGTRLTVL.

Remarks on this clonotype: A much larger clone lies a single base off, so this may be a read error. The V gene is TRBV9, the J gene TRBJ2-3, with TRBD2 matching 8 bases. Germline lookup yields CDR1 SGDLS and CDR2 YYNGEE. This CDR3 has 15 amino acids. After removal of 4 bases from V and 5 bases from J, the junction contained 9 bases not matched to a gene. CDR3 bases: TGTGCCAGCAGCTGGAGAGCGGGGGAGGGAGATACGCAGTATTTT. Amino acid sequence: CASSWRAGEGDTQYF.

V is TRBV14 and J is TRBJ2-3; weak D call: TRBD2 (6 bases). The CDR3 spans 15 residues. CDR1 is SGHDN, CDR2 FVKESK, per germline. V was clipped by 3 bases and J by 3 bases, with 13 bases between them. CDR3 in amino acids: CASSHSRAGTDTQYF. CDR3 nucleotide sequence: TGTGCCAGCAGCCATAGCAGGGCGGGGACAGATACGCAGTATTTT.

This clonotype was seen ten or more times. This chain uses TRBV20-1 with TRBJ2-7; D unresolved. CDR3 size: 13 residues. The germline CDR1 and CDR2 sequences are DFQATT and SNEGSKA (reference sequence). The V gene lost 1 base and the J gene lost 1 base, with 8 bases spanning the gap. The CDR3 region is CSARGSHSYEQYF. The CDR3 DNA is TGCAGTGCTAGAGGGTCACATTCCTACGAGCAGTACTTC.

This clonotype was seen repeatedly, ten times or more. This rearrangement joins TRBV5-5 to TRBJ2-1, with 7 bases aligning to TRBD1. V was pared by 2 bases and J by 8 bases, with 7 bases of the junction left unmatched. The CDR3 spans 14 residues. Germline V CDR1 and CDR2: SGHKS, YYEKEE (reference sequence). The CDR3 DNA follows: TGTGCCAGCAGCTTCGACAGGGTTGTCGATGAGCAGTTCTTC. Protein product: CASSFDRVVDEQFF.

The sample holds a few counts of this clonotype. The V gene is TRBV5-1, the J gene TRBJ2-1; 9 bases line up with TRBD2. This CDR3 spans 17 amino acids. V lost 4 bases, J lost 7 bases, and 15 bases stayed unmatched. Germline V gene data show CDR1 as SGHRS and CDR2 as YFSETQ. CDR3 region: CASSPRGGGAMGNEQFF. CDR3 sequence (DNA): TGCGCCAGCAGCCCGAGGGGCGGGGGGGCAATGGGAAATGAGCAGTTCTTC.

The gene calls are TRBV10-3 and TRBJ1-2; no clear D gene. Germline V gene sequence: CDR1 ENHRY, CDR2 SYGVKD. V shed 3 bases and J shed 4 bases, with 15 bases lying between them. This CDR3 is built from 15 residues. CDR3 loop: CAISDPEEGFYGYTF. The CDR3 DNA sequence: TGTGCCATCAGTGACCCAGAGGAAGGTTTCTATGGCTACACCTTC.

The table lists this clonotype with many counts. V is TRBV6-2 or TRBV6-3 and J is TRBJ2-6, with D hard to call. Germline-derived CDR1 and CDR2 are MNHEY and SVGEGT. Trimming shortened V by 3 bases and J by 2 bases, and 14 bases separated the two germline ends. The CDR3 totals 17 residues. CDR3 sequence (DNA): TGTGCCAGCAGTTATAGGCCTGGATCCCCTGGGGCCAACGTCCTGACTTTC. Translated, it gives CASSYRPGSPGANVLTF.

This chain links TRBV20-1 with TRBJ2-7; weak D call: TRBD2 (6 bases). TRBJ2-4 explains the end of the DNA better; the J call may be wrong. CDR3 size: 12 residues. The V gene's germline CDR1 is DFQATT and CDR2 SNEGSKA (reference sequence). CDR3 sequence: CSATDYENIQYF. The DNA of the CDR3 is TGCAGTGCTACGGACTACGAAAACATTCAGTACTTC.

This clonotype was seen repeatedly, ten times or more. The chain has TRBV10-3 and TRBJ1-6, with D unresolved. The germline V gene encodes CDR1 ENHRY and CDR2 SYGVKD. The CDR3 contains 14 residues. Trimming took off 5 bases at V and 8 bases at J, with 13 bases between the two ends. The CDR3 here is CAISPWESDSPLHF. The DNA of the CDR3 is TGTGCCATCAGTCCTTGGGAGTCAGATTCACCCCTCCACTTT.

Details on this clonotype: This may come from a read error, since a much larger clone is one base off. This chain connects TRBV24-1 to TRBJ2-3, with 8 bases aligning to TRBD1. The CDR3 is 14 amino acids. Losses at the gene ends were 3 bases for V and 5 bases for J; bases not matched to a gene: 3. In germline, CDR1 is KGHDR, CDR2 SFDVKD. For the CDR3, the DNA is TGTGCCACCAGTGATCCTGGGACAGGAGATACGCAGTATTTT. Its protein is CATSDPGTGDTQYF.

This clonotype was found many times. J is TRBJ2-7 and V is TRBV11-2; maybe TRBD2 (5 bases). CDR1 is SGHAT, CDR2 FQNNGV, per germline. The length of the CDR3 is 14 residues. The germline V and J ends were trimmed by 3 bases and 3 bases, with 12 bases remaining between them. CDR3 bases: TGTGCCAGCAGCTTTACTAGTGGAAACTACGAGCAGTACTTC. Protein sequence: CASSFTSGNYEQYF. The entire variable domain, with the rest obtained from reference TRBV11-2 and TRBJ2-7, is as follows: EAGVAQSPRYKIIEKRQSVAFWCNPISGHATLYWYQQILGQGPKLLIQFQNNGVVDDSQLPKDRFSAERLKGVDSTLKIQPAKLEDSAVYLCASSFTSGNYEQYFGPGTRLTVT.

The CDR3 DNA follows: TGTGCCAGCAGCTTAATGGGGAGTAGGGAAAAACTGTTTTTT. Translating gives CASSLMGSREKLFF. The gene calls are TRBV7-2 and TRBJ1-4; no clear D gene. This CDR3 is built from 14 residues. Germline CDR1 and CDR2: SGHTA and FQGNSA. Trimming took 2 bases from V and 8 from J, leaving 12 bases between them. Variable domain in full (rest from reference TRBV7-2 and TRBJ1-4): GAGVSQSPSNKVTEKGKDVELRCDPISGHTALYWYRQSLGQGLEFLIYFQGNSAPDKSGLPSDRFSAERTGGSVSTLTIQRTQQEDSAVYLCASSLMGSREKLFFGSGTQLSVL.

This clonotype came up many times. This chain uses TRBV7-2 with TRBJ1-1, with D possibly being TRBD1 (5 bases). The CDR3 totals 13 residues. With 5 bases removed from V and 5 bases from J, the gap between germline ends came to 12 bases. Germline CDR1 reads SGHTA; CDR2 reads FQGNSA. The CDR3 is CASSLRGTTEAFF. Written as DNA, the CDR3 is TGTGCCAGCAGCCTCCGGGGCACGACTGAAGCTTTCTTT.